The rows below give T cell receptor beta chains drawn from one sample of a study of shared clonotypes between healthy human individuals. Produced via immunoSEQ multiplex PCR; TCRdb's table is partial and in-frame only. The sample lists over 800,000 clones, 92% occurring once. Input material: naive CD8+ T cells sorted from blood. All receptors come from a man aged 25-45 years in good health. The CDR3 runs from the conserved cysteine through the conserved F or W. Fields, in order: D gene, clone size, V gene, J gene, CDR3 DNA, CDR3 protein. D genes are given only for firm matches. Clone size, where shown, is once, few, many, or a class for clones that have expanded.

NA	NA	TRBV7-6	TRBJ2-3	TGTGCCAGCAGCGACCGTAGTCTCGCAGATACGCAGTATTTT	CASSDRSLADTQYF
NA	NA	TRBV7-9	TRBJ1-4	TGTGCCAGCAGCTTATCGCGGGGGCGTCAAAATGAAAAACTGTTTTTT	CASSLSRGRQNEKLFF
NA	NA	TRBV7-3	TRBJ2-2	TGTGCCAGCAGCTTAAGCCCGGTGGCCGGGGAGCTGTTTTTT	CASSLSPVAGELFF
TRBD2	NA	TRBV6-1	TRBJ2-7	TGTGCCAGCAGTGAAATTGGGACTAGCGGGTCGTTGGAGCAGTACTTC	CASSEIGTSGSLEQYF
TRBD2	NA	TRBV7-2	TRBJ2-3	TGTGCCAGCAGCCCTATTGGGAGGGAATTAATAGATACGCAGTATTTT	CASSPIGRELIDTQYF
TRBD2	NA	TRBV6-1	TRBJ2-7	TGTGCCAGCAGGGATGTTAGCGGGGTCTCCTACGAGCAGTACTTC	CASRDVSGVSYEQYF
NA	NA	TRBV9	TRBJ2-7	TGTGCCAGCAGCGGCTCTGGGAAGTTTGGCGAGCAGTACTTC	CASSGSGKFGEQYF
TRBD2	NA	TRBV28	TRBJ2-7	TGTGCCAGCAGTTTATGGCGGGAGATCCACGAGCAGTACTTC	CASSLWREIHEQYF
NA	NA	TRBV28	TRBJ1-5	TGTGCCAGCAGTTTCAGTTCAGCAGGCAATCAGCCCCAGCATTTT	CASSFSSAGNQPQHF
TRBD2	NA	TRBV7-9	TRBJ2-3	TGTGCCAGCAGCCCACTGGGAGGGGAGGCAGATACGCAGTATTTT	CASSPLGGEADTQYF
NA	NA	TRBV5-1	TRBJ2-1	TGCGCCAGCAGCTTGGGGGGCTCGGAGCAGTTCTTC	CASSLGGSEQFF
TRBD2	NA	TRBV4-3	TRBJ2-5	TGCGCCAGCAGCCAATATTCGGGGGGAAGAGAGACCCAGTACTTC	CASSQYSGGRETQYF
NA	NA	TRBV6-5	TRBJ2-3	TGTGCCAGCACACCCGCTTTTTTGGGGATAGATACGCAGTATTTT	CASTPAFLGIDTQYF
NA	NA	TRBV28	TRBJ2-7	TGTGCCAGCAGTTTAACCGATTACGAGCAGTACTTC	CASSLTDYEQYF
TRBD1	NA	TRBV5-5	TRBJ2-7	TGTGCCAGCAGCCCGCGGACAGGGGAAGTCGAGCAGTACTTC	CASSPRTGEVEQYF
NA	NA	TRBV27	TRBJ1-5	TGTGCCAGCAGCTGGGGGGGACCGAATCAGCCCCAGCATTTT	CASSWGGPNQPQHF
TRBD2	once	TRBV11-3	TRBJ2-1	TGTGCCAGCAGCTTAGATCGGGTGGGAGGGCCGAATGAGCAGTTCTTC	CASSLDRVGGPNEQFF
TRBD2	NA	TRBV11-2	TRBJ2-1	TGTGCCAGCAGCCGATGGCTAGCGGGAGGGAATGAGCAGTTCTTC	CASSRWLAGGNEQFF
TRBD1	NA	TRBV7-9	TRBJ2-6	TGTGCCAGCAGCTACAGCAGGGGGCGGGGCTCTGGGGCCAACGTCCTGACTTTC	CASSYSRGRGSGANVLTF
NA	NA	TRBV28	TRBJ1-3	TGTGCCAGCAGTTTGACTTCTGGAAACACCATATATTTT	CASSLTSGNTIYF
TRBD2	once	TRBV11-2	TRBJ2-1	TGTGCCAGCAGCTCATCTCTTCTGCGGGAGGAAAGGGACAATGAGCAGTTCTTC	CASSSSLLREERDNEQFF
NA	NA	TRBV5-4	TRBJ2-2	TGCGCCAGCAGCCAATCCGGGACATACAACACCGGGGAGCTGTTTTTT	CASSQSGTYNTGELFF
NA	NA	TRBV7-9	TRBJ2-1	TGTGCCAGCAGCTTAATCCTAACAGGGTTTATGGATGAGCAGTTCTTC	CASSLILTGFMDEQFF
NA	NA	TRBV27	TRBJ2-1	TGTGCCAGCAGTTTAATAGGTGATGAGCAGTTCTTC	CASSLIGDEQFF
NA	NA	TRBV6-6	TRBJ2-7	TGTGCCAGCAGTTACTCCCCGTTGGAGGGCGAGCAGTACTTC	CASSYSPLEGEQYF
NA	NA	TRBV28	TRBJ2-3	TGTGCCAGCAGTTCCCCTTCGACCGCAGGGGATCGTACAGATACGCAGTATTTT	CASSSPSTAGDRTDTQYF
TRBD1	NA	TRBV27	TRBJ2-7	TGTGCCAGCAGTCAAAGACAGGGACATTACGAGCAGTACTTC	CASSQRQGHYEQYF
TRBD1	NA	TRBV4-1	TRBJ2-2	TGCGCCACCAGAGACCGGGACAGAGTGACCGGGGAGCTGTTTTTT	CATRDRDRVTGELFF
NA	NA	TRBV10-3	TRBJ2-2	TGTGCCACCTATAACGGGGAGCTGTTTTTT	CATYNGELFF
TRBD2	NA	TRBV7-3	TRBJ2-1	TGTGCCAGCAGCTTCGGGGGAGGGAATGAGCAGTTCTTC	CASSFGGGNEQFF
NA	NA	TRBV7-2	TRBJ1-2	TGTGCCAGCAGCCCAGGACAGTCTTTCTATGGCTACACCTTC	CASSPGQSFYGYTF
NA	NA	TRBV28	TRBJ2-7	TGTGCCAGCAGTTTATTGGGCGGACACACCTACGAGCAGTACTTC	CASSLLGGHTYEQYF
NA	few	TRBV15	TRBJ1-5	TGTGCCACCAGCAGAAGTGGTGGCAATCAGCCCCAGCATTTT	CATSRSGGNQPQHF
NA	NA	TRBV7-3	TRBJ2-3	NA	CASSFGQGADTQYF
NA	NA	TRBV30	TRBJ2-7	TGTGCCTGGAGGGCTCCGACCTACGAGCAGTACTTC	CAWRAPTYEQYF
TRBD1	NA	TRBV7-9	TRBJ1-4	TGTGCCAGCAGACCGACAGGGGGTAATGAAAAACTGTTTTTT	CASRPTGGNEKLFF
NA	NA	TRBV7-6	TRBJ2-1	TGTGCCAGCAGCTTAGGGGGAGGCAATGAGCAGTTCTTC	CASSLGGGNEQFF
NA	NA	TRBV27	TRBJ2-7	TGTGCCAGCAGTAGTAACTACGAGCAGTACTTC	CASSSNYEQYF
TRBD2	NA	TRBV28	TRBJ2-1	TGTGCCAGCAGTATACTAGCGGGGGTGCAGTTCTTC	CASSILAGVQFF
TRBD1	NA	TRBV29-1	TRBJ1-5	TGCAGCGTTAAACAGGGGTTTCAGCCCCAGCATTTT	CSVKQGFQPQHF
TRBD1	few	TRBV27	TRBJ2-7	TGTGCCAGCAGTCCCCGGGACAGGGCCTACGAGCAGTACTTC	CASSPRDRAYEQYF
TRBD1	once	TRBV7-1	TRBJ1-5	TGTGCCAGCAGCTTAGCAGGGGGTGTTTTACAGCCCCAGCATTTT	CASSLAGGVLQPQHF
TRBD2	NA	TRBV4-1	TRBJ2-5	TGCGCCAGCAGCCTGGGACTAGCGGGAGAGGGAGAGACCCAGTACTTC	CASSLGLAGEGETQYF
NA	NA	TRBV27	TRBJ2-7	TGTGCCAGCAGTGCGGGGCAGGGCTACGAGCAGTACTTC	CASSAGQGYEQYF
TRBD2	NA	TRBV29-1	TRBJ2-3	TGCAGCGTTGAAGACTTGGGGACACTAGCGGGAGATGATACGCAGTATTTT	CSVEDLGTLAGDDTQYF
NA	NA	TRBV6-5	TRBJ2-7	TGTGCCAGCAGGACCGGGACACTAAACTCCTACGAGCAGTACTTC	CASRTGTLNSYEQYF
NA	NA	TRBV6-1	TRBJ2-1	TGTGCCAGCAGTGAAGGGTCCCTTTCCTACAATGAGCAGTTCTTC	CASSEGSLSYNEQFF